The TCR beta chain described here comes from a study of PD-1 blockade in mismatch repair-deficient tumors. Study at large: Patients had around 12 mismatch repair-deficient cancer types, all previously treated and progressing. General observations from the study: Tumor-resident clones, often undetectable pretreatment in blood, expanded then contracted after pembrolizumab.

Trimming removed 0 bases at V and 1 base at J, with 8 bases between. Germline CDR1 reads MNHNS; CDR2 reads SASEGT. The CDR3 is 15 amino acids. Notes on this clone: No antigen is known for it.

Some clones are missing from TCRdb's copy, which holds only in-frame ones; the method was immunoSEQ multiplex PCR. The sample yields 30,000 to 40,000 clones, roughly 84% seen once. Every patient had mismatch repair deficiency by PCR or immunohistochemistry. TCRs were sequenced from a few patients responding to pembrolizumab. Sequences were derived from peripheral blood, sampled roughly 76 weeks after starting pembrolizumab. The receptor comes from an adult with mismatch repair-deficient cancer. This rearrangement joins TRBV6-1 to TRBJ2-3, with a tentative D call TRBD2 (5 bases). The CDR3 reads CASSEAWRGTDTQYF. CDR3 DNA: TGTGCCAGCAGTGAAGCTTGGCGGGGCACAGATACGCAGTATTTT.